A selection of T cell receptor beta chains follows, all from one sample in a study of T-cell reconstitution after alpha-beta-depleted transplantation in children. From the PCR reads, TCRdb called clonotypes with MiXCR, one entry per CDR3 protein. Of about 580,000 distinct CDR3 sequences listed, 25% to 30% are singletons. This specimen consisted of PBMCs, obtained before TCRalphabeta/CD19-depleted stem cell transplant. The receptors shown here come from a boy younger than two with Wiskott-Aldrich syndrome, due to receive a stem cell transplant. The CDR3 runs from the conserved cysteine through the conserved F or W. Fields, in order: CDR3 length, V gene, J gene, clone size, D gene, CDR3 DNA, CDR3 protein. A D gene is named only where the DNA matches it firmly. Only some rows state a clone size, as once, few, many or a class for expanded clones.

8	TRBV20-1	TRBJ1-1	few	.	TGCAGTGCCACTGAAGCTTTCTTT	CSATEAFF
13	TRBV2	TRBJ2-2	.	TRBD1	TGTGCCAGCGGGGACAGGGTGGCCGGGGAGCTGTTTTTT	CASGDRVAGELFF
12	TRBV20-1	TRBJ1-1	few	.	TGCAGTGCCGGGACACCGAACACTGAAGCTTTCTTT	CSAGTPNTEAFF
15	TRBV5-1	TRBJ2-3	.	.	TGCGCCAGCAGCCAGGTCCCGGGACGTACAGATACGCAGTATTTT	CASSQVPGRTDTQYF
16	TRBV5-1	TRBJ2-7	.	TRBD1	TGCGCCAGCAGCTTGGGTGAGGACAGGCTGACCTACGAGCAGTACTTC	CASSLGEDRLTYEQYF
14	TRBV11-2	TRBJ1-2	few	.	TGTGCCAGCAATTTCGACAGAACTAACTATGGCTACACCTTC	CASNFDRTNYGYTF
13	TRBV2	TRBJ1-6	few	.	TGTGCCAGCAGGCTGAGGGGGAATTCACCCCTCCACTTT	CASRLRGNSPLHF
15	TRBV7-9	TRBJ1-1	few	.	TGTGCCAGCAGCACCCACAGGGTTCAGGACACTGAAGCTTTCTTT	CASSTHRVQDTEAFF
14	TRBV7-2	TRBJ2-5	.	TRBD1	TGTGCCAGCACCCAGCAGGGGGCAAGAGAGACCCAGTACTTC	CASTQQGARETQYF
16	TRBV24-1	TRBJ2-1	few	TRBD2	TGTGCCACCAGTGATTTTCGACTAGCGGGGGTCGATGAGCAGTTCTTC	CATSDFRLAGVDEQFF
13	TRBV14	TRBJ2-4	few	.	TGTGCCAGCAGCCAAGTTTCCGGGGGCCAAGAGTACTTC	CASSQVSGGQEYF
14	TRBV20-1	TRBJ1-3	few	.	TGCAGTGCGATTCAGGGTAGTTCTGGAAACACCATATATTTT	CSAIQGSSGNTIYF
14	TRBV6-1	TRBJ2-2	.	.	TGTGCCAGCTGGGGGGCAGCGAACACCGGGGAGCTGTTTTTT	CASWGAANTGELFF
16	TRBV5-6	TRBJ2-5	.	TRBD2	TGTGCCAGCAGCTTGGCTCTAGCGGGAGTAGGAGAGACCCAGTACTTC	CASSLALAGVGETQYF
14	TRBV5-1	TRBJ1-1	.	TRBD1	TGCGCCAGCAGCTTGCAGGGGGCAGGCCCGGCGGGTTTCTTT	CASSLQGAGPAGFF
14	TRBV20-1	TRBJ2-1	few	TRBD2	TGCAGTGCTATATGGACTAGCGGGAGATCTTTGCAGTTCTTC	CSAIWTSGRSLQFF
13	TRBV20-1	TRBJ2-7	few	.	TGCAGTGCTAGAGTTAGCGGGACAGAGGAGCAGTACTTC	CSARVSGTEEQYF
16	TRBV12-3/TRBV12-4	TRBJ2-3	.	.	TGTGCCAGCAGTTTGGCTATGGGGCGCCGCACAGATACGCAGTATTTT	CASSLAMGRRTDTQYF
13	TRBV20-1	TRBJ2-1	.	TRBD1	TGCAGTGTCCAGGGGACAGGGCCTAATGAGCAGTTCTTC	CSVQGTGPNEQFF
13	TRBV10-2	TRBJ2-5	many	.	TGCGCCAGCAGTGTGGTGGGAGCTGAGACCCAGTACTTC	CASSVVGAETQYF
14	TRBV20-1	TRBJ2-7	few	.	TGCAGTGCTAGGTGGCAGCGTAGCTCCTACGAGCAGTACTTC	CSARWQRSSYEQYF
13	TRBV7-6	TRBJ2-5	.	.	TGTGCCAGCGGCTTAGCTGGGGTTGGGACCCAGTACTTC	CASGLAGVGTQYF
15	TRBV6-1	TRBJ2-2	few	.	TGTGCCAGCACCTGGAGGGGCGCGAACACCGGGGAGCTGTTTTTT	CASTWRGANTGELFF
14	TRBV24-1	TRBJ2-1	.	TRBD1	TGTGCCACCAGGGCCAGGGGGACCTACAATGAGCAGTTCTTC	CATRARGTYNEQFF
13	TRBV7-9	TRBJ1-1	few	.	TGTGCCAGCATTCTGGATAGGGGCACTGAAGCTTTCTTT	CASILDRGTEAFF
16	TRBV27	TRBJ2-2	.	.	TGTGCCAGCAGACCGGGGGCAGGGATGAACACCGGGGAGCTGTTTTTT	CASRPGAGMNTGELFF
14	TRBV5-6	TRBJ2-5	few	.	TGTGCCAGCAGCCAGAGACGGGGGCAAGAGACCCAGTACTTC	CASSQRRGQETQYF
16	TRBV4-1	TRBJ2-1	.	.	TGCGCCAGCAGGCCTAATGACCGGATTCCCTACAATGAGCAGTTCTTC	CASRPNDRIPYNEQFF
14	TRBV7-2	TRBJ2-5	.	.	TGTGCCAGCAGCTTGGGTCCGCCGGGGGAGACCCAGTACTTC	CASSLGPPGETQYF
12	TRBV2	TRBJ1-1	.	.	TGTGCCAGCAGTGTGGAGAACACTGAAGCTTTCTTT	CASSVENTEAFF
14	TRBV7-2	TRBJ2-7	.	.	TGTGCCAGCAGCTTCGGTCCAGACTCCTACGAGCAGTACTTC	CASSFGPDSYEQYF
13	TRBV10-2	TRBJ2-7	.	.	TGCGCCAGCAGTGGGACACGCTCCTACGAGCAGTACTTC	CASSGTRSYEQYF
15	TRBV27	TRBJ2-7	few	TRBD1	TGTGCCAGCAGCCCCGGACAGGTGGGGTCCTACGAGCAGTACTTC	CASSPGQVGSYEQYF
19	TRBV5-1	TRBJ1-1	few	TRBD1	TGCGCCAGCAGCTTGGCGTCCGTTCGACAGGGCCCCTCGAACACTGAAGCTTTCTTT	CASSLASVRQGPSNTEAFF
13	TRBV7-8	TRBJ2-7	.	.	TGTGCCAGCAGCTTAAGAGCAAACTACGAGCAGTACTTC	CASSLRANYEQYF
12	TRBV30	TRBJ1-1	.	.	TGTGCCTGGAGGTGGGGGGTAACTGAAGCTTTCTTT	CAWRWGVTEAFF
14	TRBV5-8	TRBJ2-5	few	.	TGTGCCAGCAGCTTGAGTACAGGTCTGGAGACCCAGTACTTC	CASSLSTGLETQYF
17	TRBV28	TRBJ2-7	.	.	TGTGCCAGCAGTTTGGGGGGAGGCCTTCAGGCCCTCTACAAGCAGTACTTC	CASSLGGGLQALYKQYF
11	TRBV20-1	TRBJ2-5	.	.	TGCAGTGCTAGGGTGTCGGAGACCCAGTACTTC	CSARVSETQYF
15	TRBV6-1	TRBJ2-1	.	TRBD2	TGTGCCAGCATAGGGTCCCTAGCGGGAGTCTGGGAGCAGTTCTTC	CASIGSLAGVWEQFF
17	TRBV20-1	TRBJ2-1	.	TRBD2	TGCAGTGCTAGAGATCCAGGACTAGCCCGCTCCTACAATGAGCAGTTCTTC	CSARDPGLARSYNEQFF
15	TRBV20-1	TRBJ2-3	.	TRBD2	TGCAGTGCTACCGGGACTAGCGGATACACAGATACGCAGTATTTT	CSATGTSGYTDTQYF
17	TRBV7-2	TRBJ2-7	few	TRBD2	TGTGCCAGCAGCACCGACCTTAGTAGCGGGTTTACCTACGAGCAGTACTTC	CASSTDLSSGFTYEQYF
15	TRBV7-2	TRBJ2-7	few	.	TGTGCCAGCAGCCGATCTTGGAGGAACTCCTACGAGCAGTACTTC	CASSRSWRNSYEQYF
16	TRBV4-1	TRBJ2-6	.	.	TGCGCCAGCAGCCAGGCAGGGCTCCCTGGGGCCAACGTCCTGACTTTC	CASSQAGLPGANVLTF